Listed below are T cell receptor beta chains from one sample, sequenced in a study of patients and donors after allogeneic stem cell transplantation. Each CDR3 protein gets one entry after TCRdb re-called the RT-PCR reads with MiXCR. The sample carries 390,000 or so distinct CDR3 sequences, 16% recorded once. Sequencing input: blood, either unsorted or a sorted T cell fraction (not recorded which). The receptor set was obtained from a human donor who was either an allogeneic HSCT recipient or a stem cell or donor lymphocyte infusion donor (not recorded which). It is not recorded whose cells these are; they may come from a transplant donor. CDR3s include the opening cysteine and the closing phenylalanine or tryptophan. The D gene is left open where the match is weak. Clone size is given for some rows only: seen once, a few or many times, or a class if the clone is expanded.

clone size,V gene,J gene,D gene,CDR3 DNA,CDR3 protein
NA,TRBV9,TRBJ2-7,NA,TGTGCCAGCAGCGTAGGGGGTTCCACGGGGCAGTACTTC,CASSVGGSTGQYF
few,TRBV9,TRBJ2-3,NA,TGTGCCAGCAGCCCCGGGGCAGGGCCTGAATCTACGCAGTATTTT,CASSPGAGPESTQYF
NA,TRBV9,TRBJ2-2,NA,TGTGCCAGCAGCGTTACCCCCCAGGGAAAGATCACCGGGGAGCTGTTTTTT,CASSVTPQGKITGELFF
NA,TRBV3-1,TRBJ2-3,NA,TGTGCCAGCAGCCAAGAAGGAAGGGGGACTAGCACAGATACGCAGTATTTT,CASSQEGRGTSTDTQYF
few,TRBV19,TRBJ1-6,TRBD1,TGTGCCAGTAGTATAGCCGGACAGGGGCCCTCACCCCTCCACTTT,CASSIAGQGPSPLHF
few,TRBV9,TRBJ1-1,NA,TGTGCCAGCAGCCCGGCGGGACACGGGACTGAAGCTTTCTTT,CASSPAGHGTEAFF
few,TRBV9,TRBJ2-1,NA,TGTGCCAGCAGCGTAGAAGGGGGCTCCTACAATGAGCAGTTCTTC,CASSVEGGSYNEQFF
many,TRBV5-1,TRBJ2-6,TRBD1,TGCGCCAGCAGCCCAAGACCCGACAGGGAGTCCATGACTTTC,CASSPRPDRESMTF
NA,TRBV7-3,TRBJ1-1,NA,TGTGCCAGCAGCTTAACTTTAGGGACTGAAGCTTTCTTT,CASSLTLGTEAFF
few,TRBV15,TRBJ1-4,NA,TGTGCCACCAGCCCGGGGGGGGTGGAAAAACTGTTTTTT,CATSPGGVEKLFF
few,TRBV7-2,TRBJ2-3,NA,TGTGCCAGCAGATCCCTCATCGGGCAGTATTTT,CASRSLIGQYF
NA,TRBV29-1,TRBJ1-4,NA,TGCAGCGTTGGGGGTGAAAAACTGTTTTTT,CSVGGEKLFF
many,TRBV7-3,TRBJ2-2,TRBD2,TGTGCCAGCAGCGAGGGGCTAGCGGTAAACACCGGGGAGCTGTTTTTT,CASSEGLAVNTGELFF
NA,TRBV2,TRBJ2-7,TRBD1,TGTGCCAGCAGTGAGCGGGACAGGGTGTACGAGCAGTACTTC,CASSERDRVYEQYF
many,TRBV30,TRBJ1-1,NA,TGTGCCTGGAGTGTGGGATTTGAGGACACTGAAGCTTTCTTT,CAWSVGFEDTEAFF
many,TRBV7-9,TRBJ2-3,NA,TGTGCCAGCAGCTTAAATCTAGCGCCTGATACGCAGTATTTT,CASSLNLAPDTQYF
few,TRBV7-9,TRBJ2-2,NA,TGTGCCAGCAGGCTAGACCCGAAGGGAAACACCGGGGAGCTGTTTTTT,CASRLDPKGNTGELFF
NA,TRBV29-1,TRBJ2-4,TRBD2,TGCAGCGGTCTACTAGCGGGAGGCCAAAACATTCAGTACTTC,CSGLLAGGQNIQYF
NA,TRBV4-1,TRBJ2-3,NA,TGCGCCAGCAGCCAAGATAAGGAGGGGGGTCCAGATACGCAGTATTTT,CASSQDKEGGPDTQYF
many,TRBV5-1,TRBJ1-4,TRBD1,TGCGCCAGCAGCGCAACAGGGGGCGCATCTAATGAAAAACTGTTTTTT,CASSATGGASNEKLFF
NA,TRBV12-3/TRBV12-4,TRBJ2-1,NA,TGTGCCAGCAGCGGGACATACTCCTACAATGAGCAGTTCTTC,CASSGTYSYNEQFF
many,TRBV12-3/TRBV12-4,TRBJ1-2,NA,TGTGCCAGCAGTTGGGGGCTTGTCGATGGCTACACCTTC,CASSWGLVDGYTF
NA,TRBV5-1,TRBJ1-1,NA,TGCGCCAGCAGCCTACCACAGGGAAGTACTGAAGCTTTCTTT,CASSLPQGSTEAFF
NA,TRBV24-1,TRBJ2-5,NA,TGTGCCACCGGGGGGCCGGGACAGCAACAAGAGACCCAGTACTTC,CATGGPGQQQETQYF
NA,TRBV20-1,TRBJ1-1,NA,TGCAGTGTAAAGAAGACGGTGATGAACACTGAAGCTTTCTTT,CSVKKTVMNTEAFF
NA,TRBV5-4,TRBJ2-5,NA,TGTGCCAGCAGCTTGGCCCGACTCACCAAAGAGACCCAGTACTTC,CASSLARLTKETQYF
few,TRBV7-9,TRBJ2-5,NA,TGTGCCAGCAGCTTAGGGGCCGGACAAAAAGAGACCCAGTACTTC,CASSLGAGQKETQYF
NA,TRBV4-3,TRBJ2-5,NA,TGCGCCAGCAGCCAGAGGGGGGAGACCCAGTACTTC,CASSQRGETQYF
many,TRBV7-9,TRBJ2-5,NA,TGTGCCAGCAGGGGCTGGACAGACCTACAGGAGACCCAGTACTTC,CASRGWTDLQETQYF
once,TRBV5-4,TRBJ2-7,TRBD1,TGTGCCAGCAGTCAGACAGGGGGCAAGTCCTACGAGCAGTACTTC,CASSQTGGKSYEQYF
once,TRBV20-1,TRBJ2-1,NA,TGCAGTGCTAGACAGGTGAATTACAATGAGCAGTTCTTC,CSARQVNYNEQFF
NA,TRBV5-1,TRBJ2-7,TRBD1,TGCGCCAGCAGCTTGACAGGGGACCCCTACGAGCAGTACTTC,CASSLTGDPYEQYF
few,TRBV7-9,TRBJ2-3,NA,TGTGCCAGCAGCTTATTATGGTGGGTCGACACAGATACGCAGTATTTT,CASSLLWWVDTDTQYF
NA,TRBV14,TRBJ2-1,TRBD2,TGTGCCAGCAGCCAAGAGAGCGGGGGGCGCTACAATGAGCAGTTCTTC,CASSQESGGRYNEQFF
few,TRBV9,TRBJ1-4,TRBD1,TGTGCCAGCAGCGCCTGGACAGGGGGCGAGGAACTGTTTTTT,CASSAWTGGEELFF
few,TRBV14,TRBJ2-5,NA,TGTGCCAGCAGCCACCAACTAGACGAGACCCAGTACTTC,CASSHQLDETQYF
few,TRBV6-5,TRBJ1-6,TRBD1,TGTGCCAGCAGTTACTCCGGGACAGACTCCTATAATTCACCCCTCCACTTT,CASSYSGTDSYNSPLHF
NA,TRBV20-1,TRBJ1-4,TRBD1,TGCAGTGCGAGGACAGGGAGTGGTGAAAAACTGTTTTTT,CSARTGSGEKLFF
NA,TRBV4-3,TRBJ1-2,NA,TGCGCCAGCAGCCAAGGAAGCCATAACTATGGCTACACCTTC,CASSQGSHNYGYTF
NA,TRBV6-5,TRBJ2-7,TRBD2,TGTGCCAGCAGTTCCGGGGGCTCAGCGGGAGGGTACGAGCAGTACTTC,CASSSGGSAGGYEQYF
few,TRBV6-5,TRBJ2-1,NA,TGTGCCAGCAGTTACCCCAGGGGGGGGGTGAATGAGCAGTTCTTC,CASSYPRGGVNEQFF
NA,TRBV24-1,TRBJ2-5,NA,TGTGCCACCAGTGATCCAGGGGCTGGGGAGACCCAGTACTTC,CATSDPGAGETQYF
NA,TRBV11-3,TRBJ1-2,TRBD1,TGTGCCAGCAGCTTAGATGACAGGGAGCTCCCCTATGGCTACACCTTC,CASSLDDRELPYGYTF